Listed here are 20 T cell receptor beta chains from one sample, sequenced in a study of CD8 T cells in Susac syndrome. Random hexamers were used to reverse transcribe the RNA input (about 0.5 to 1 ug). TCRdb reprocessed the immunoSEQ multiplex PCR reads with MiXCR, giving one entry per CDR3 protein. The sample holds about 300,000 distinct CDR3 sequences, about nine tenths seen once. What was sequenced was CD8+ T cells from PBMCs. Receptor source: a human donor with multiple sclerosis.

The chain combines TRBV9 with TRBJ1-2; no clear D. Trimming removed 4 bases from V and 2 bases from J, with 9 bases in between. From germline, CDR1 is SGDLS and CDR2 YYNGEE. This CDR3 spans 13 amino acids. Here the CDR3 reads CASSPLRNYGYTF. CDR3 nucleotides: TGTGCCAGCAGCCCCCTCCGGAACTATGGCTACACCTTC.

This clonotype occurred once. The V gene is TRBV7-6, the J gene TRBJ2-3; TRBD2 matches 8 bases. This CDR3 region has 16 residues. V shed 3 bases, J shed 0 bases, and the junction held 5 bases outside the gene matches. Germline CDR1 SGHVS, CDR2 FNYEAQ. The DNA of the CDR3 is TGTGCCAGCAGCTTGTGGCTAGCGGGTAGCACAGATACGCAGTATTTT. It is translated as CASSLWLAGSTDTQYF.

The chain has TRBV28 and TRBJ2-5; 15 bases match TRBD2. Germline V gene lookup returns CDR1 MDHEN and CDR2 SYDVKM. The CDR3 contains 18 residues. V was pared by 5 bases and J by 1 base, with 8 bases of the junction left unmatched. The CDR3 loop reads CASSGGLAGGSPQETQYF. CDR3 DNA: TGTGCCAGCAGTGGGGGACTAGCGGGGGGCTCACCCCAAGAGACCCAGTACTTC.

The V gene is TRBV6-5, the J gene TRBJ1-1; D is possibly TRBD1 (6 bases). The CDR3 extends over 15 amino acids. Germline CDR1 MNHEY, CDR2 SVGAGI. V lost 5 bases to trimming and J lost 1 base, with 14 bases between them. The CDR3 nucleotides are TGTGCCAGCAGTAGACAGGACGAGGGGAACACTGAAGCTTTCTTT. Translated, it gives CASSRQDEGNTEAFF.

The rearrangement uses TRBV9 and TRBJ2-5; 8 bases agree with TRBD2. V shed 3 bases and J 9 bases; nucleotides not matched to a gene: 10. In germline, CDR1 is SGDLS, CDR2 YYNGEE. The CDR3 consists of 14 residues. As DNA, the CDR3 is TGTGCCAGCAGCGCAGAAAGCGGGGGTCTGGCCCAGTACTTC. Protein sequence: CASSAESGGLAQYF.

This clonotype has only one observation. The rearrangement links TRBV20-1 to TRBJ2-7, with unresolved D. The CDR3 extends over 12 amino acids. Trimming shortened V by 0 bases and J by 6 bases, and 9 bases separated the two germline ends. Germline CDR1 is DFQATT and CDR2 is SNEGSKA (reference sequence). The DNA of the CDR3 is TGCAGTGCTAGAGATAGGGATATCGAGCAGTACTTC. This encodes CSARDRDIEQYF.

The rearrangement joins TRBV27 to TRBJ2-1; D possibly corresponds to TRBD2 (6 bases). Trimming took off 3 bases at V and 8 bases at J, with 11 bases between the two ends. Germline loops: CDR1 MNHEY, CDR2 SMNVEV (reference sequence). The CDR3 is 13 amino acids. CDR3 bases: TGTGCCAGCAGTTTGGGAGGACTTTATGAGCAGTTCTTC. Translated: CASSLGGLYEQFF.

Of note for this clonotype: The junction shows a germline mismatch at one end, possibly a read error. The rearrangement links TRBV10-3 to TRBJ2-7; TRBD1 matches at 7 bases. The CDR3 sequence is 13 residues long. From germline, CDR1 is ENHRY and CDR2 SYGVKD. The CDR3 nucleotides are TGTGCCATCGGTGACAGGGCACCCTACGAGCAGTACTTC. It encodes CAIGDRAPYEQYF.

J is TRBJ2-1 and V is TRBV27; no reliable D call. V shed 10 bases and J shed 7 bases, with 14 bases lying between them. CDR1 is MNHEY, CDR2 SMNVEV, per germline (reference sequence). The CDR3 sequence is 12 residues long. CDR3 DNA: TGTGCCACCTGCCTTGGCTGGAATGAGCAGTTCTTC. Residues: CATCLGWNEQFF.

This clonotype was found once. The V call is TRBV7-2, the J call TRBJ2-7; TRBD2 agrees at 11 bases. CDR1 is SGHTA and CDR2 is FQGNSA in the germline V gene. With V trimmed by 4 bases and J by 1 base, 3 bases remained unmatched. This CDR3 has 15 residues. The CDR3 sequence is CASSYGTSGSYEQYF. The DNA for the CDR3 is TGTGCCAGCAGCTACGGGACTAGCGGTTCCTACGAGCAGTACTTC.

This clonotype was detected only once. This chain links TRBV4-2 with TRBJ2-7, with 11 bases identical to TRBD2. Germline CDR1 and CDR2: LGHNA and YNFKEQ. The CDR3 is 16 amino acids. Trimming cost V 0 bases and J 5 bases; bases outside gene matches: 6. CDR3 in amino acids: CASSQDRTSGRNEQYF. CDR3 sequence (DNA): TGTGCCAGCAGCCAAGATCGAACTAGCGGGAGAAACGAGCAGTACTTC.

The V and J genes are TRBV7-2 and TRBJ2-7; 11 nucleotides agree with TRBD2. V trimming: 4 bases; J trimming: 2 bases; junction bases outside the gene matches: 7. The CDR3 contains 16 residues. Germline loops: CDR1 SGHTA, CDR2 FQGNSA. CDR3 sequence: CASSYYLAGGAYEQYF. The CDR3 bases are TGTGCCAGCAGCTATTATCTAGCGGGGGGTGCCTACGAGCAGTACTTC.

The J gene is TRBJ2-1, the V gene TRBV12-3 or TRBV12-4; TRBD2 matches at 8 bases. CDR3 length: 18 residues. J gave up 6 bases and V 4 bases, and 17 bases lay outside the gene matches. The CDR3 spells CASSSPGVAGGICNEQFF. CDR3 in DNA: TGTGCCAGCAGTTCGCCGGGGGTTGCGGGGGGCATCTGCAATGAGCAGTTCTTC.

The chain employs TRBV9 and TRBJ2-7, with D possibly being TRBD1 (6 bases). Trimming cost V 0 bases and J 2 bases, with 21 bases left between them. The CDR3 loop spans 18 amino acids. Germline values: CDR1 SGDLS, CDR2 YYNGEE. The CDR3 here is CASSVGGGPGHETYEQYF. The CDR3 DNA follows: TGTGCCAGCAGCGTAGGCGGAGGTCCGGGACACGAAACCTACGAGCAGTACTTC.

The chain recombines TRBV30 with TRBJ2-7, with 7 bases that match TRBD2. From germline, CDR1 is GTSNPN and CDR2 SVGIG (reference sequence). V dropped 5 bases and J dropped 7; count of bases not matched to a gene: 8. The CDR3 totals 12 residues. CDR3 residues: CAWGEGMGEQYF. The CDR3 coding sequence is TGTGCCTGGGGGGAGGGGATGGGTGAGCAGTACTTC.

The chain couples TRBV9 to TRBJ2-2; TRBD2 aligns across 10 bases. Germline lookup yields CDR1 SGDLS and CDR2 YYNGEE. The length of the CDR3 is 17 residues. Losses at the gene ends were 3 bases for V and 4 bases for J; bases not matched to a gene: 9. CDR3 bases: TGTGCCAGCAGCGCATCCCCTCGGACTAGCGGCACCGGGGAGCTGTTTTTT. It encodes CASSASPRTSGTGELFF. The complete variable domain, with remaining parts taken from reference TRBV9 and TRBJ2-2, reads DSGVTQTPKHLITATGQRVTLRCSPRSGDLSVYWYQQSLDQGLQFLIQYYNGEERAKGNILERFSAQQFPDLHSELNLSSLELGDSALYFCASSASPRTSGTGELFFGEGSRLTVL.

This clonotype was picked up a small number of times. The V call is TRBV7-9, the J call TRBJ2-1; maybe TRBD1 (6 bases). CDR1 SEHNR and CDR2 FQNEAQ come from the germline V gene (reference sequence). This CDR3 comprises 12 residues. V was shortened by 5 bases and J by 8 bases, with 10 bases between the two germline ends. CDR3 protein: CASSLQGDEQFF. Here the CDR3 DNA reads TGTGCCAGCAGCCTACAGGGTGATGAGCAGTTCTTC.

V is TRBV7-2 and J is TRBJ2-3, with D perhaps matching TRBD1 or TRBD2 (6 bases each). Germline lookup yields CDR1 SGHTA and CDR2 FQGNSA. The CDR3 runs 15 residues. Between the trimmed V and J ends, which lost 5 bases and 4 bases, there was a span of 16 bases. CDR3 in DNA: TGTGCCAGCAGCGGGGGGCTGGGGATTGCAGATACGCAGTATTTT. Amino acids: CASSGGLGIADTQYF.

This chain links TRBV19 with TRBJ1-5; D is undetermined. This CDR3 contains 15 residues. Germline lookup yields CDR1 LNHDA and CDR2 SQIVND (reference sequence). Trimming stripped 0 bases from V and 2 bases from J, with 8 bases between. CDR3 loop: CASSIDREGNQPQHF. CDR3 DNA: TGTGCCAGTAGTATAGATCGGGAGGGCAATCAGCCCCAGCATTTT.

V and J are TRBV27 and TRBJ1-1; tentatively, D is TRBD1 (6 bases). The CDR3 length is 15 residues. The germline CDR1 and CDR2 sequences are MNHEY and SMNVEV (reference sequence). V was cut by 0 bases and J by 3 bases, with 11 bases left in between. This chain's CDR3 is CASSLSPQGDTEAFF. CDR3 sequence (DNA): TGTGCCAGCAGTTTATCGCCACAGGGAGACACTGAAGCTTTCTTT.